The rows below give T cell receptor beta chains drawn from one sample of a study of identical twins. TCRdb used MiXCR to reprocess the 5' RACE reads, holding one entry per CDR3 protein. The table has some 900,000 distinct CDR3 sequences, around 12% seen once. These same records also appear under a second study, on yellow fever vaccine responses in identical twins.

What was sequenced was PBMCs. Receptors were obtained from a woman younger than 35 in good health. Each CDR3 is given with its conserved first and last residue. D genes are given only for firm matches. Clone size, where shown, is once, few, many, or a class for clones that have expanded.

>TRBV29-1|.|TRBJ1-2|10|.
CSVDDYGYTF
TGCAGCGTTGATGACTATGGCTACACCTTC
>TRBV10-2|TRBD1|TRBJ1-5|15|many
CASSDMDRNNQPQHF
TGCGCCAGCAGTGACATGGACAGGAACAATCAGCCCCAGCATTTT
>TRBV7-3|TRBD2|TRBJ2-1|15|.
CASSLMERERDEQFF
TGTGCCAGCAGCTTAATGGAGCGGGAGAGGGATGAGCAGTTCTTC
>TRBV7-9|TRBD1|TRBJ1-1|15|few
CASSSLTGALYEAFF
TGTGCCAGCAGTTCCCTGACAGGGGCGCTCTATGAAGCTTTCTTT
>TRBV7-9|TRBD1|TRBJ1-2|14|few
CASSLTGGDYGYTF
TGTGCCAGCAGCTTAACAGGGGGCGACTATGGCTACACCTTC
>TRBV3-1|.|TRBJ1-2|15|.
CASSQEAAVAYGYTF
TGTGCCAGCAGCCAAGAAGCGGCGGTCGCCTATGGCTACACCTTC
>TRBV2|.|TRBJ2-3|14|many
CASSPLRDTDTQYF
TGTGCCAGCTCGCCTTTGCGGGACACAGATACGCAGTATTTT
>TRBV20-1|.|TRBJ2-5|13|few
CSAIRLAQETQYF
TGCAGTGCTATCCGACTCGCCCAAGAGACCCAGTACTTC
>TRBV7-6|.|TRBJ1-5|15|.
CASSSNPGIGQPQHF
TGTGCCAGCAGCTCTAACCCAGGAATAGGCCAGCCCCAGCATTTT
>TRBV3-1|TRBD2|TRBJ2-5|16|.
CASSPGLAPRLETQYF
TGTGCCAGCAGCCCGGGACTAGCGCCGAGGTTGGAGACCCAGTACTTC
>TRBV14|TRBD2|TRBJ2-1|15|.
CASSRTSAGVNEQFF
TGTGCCAGCAGCCGTACGTCAGCGGGAGTCAATGAGCAGTTCTTC
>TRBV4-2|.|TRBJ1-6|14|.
CASSQGTVHSPLHF
TGTGCCAGCAGCCAAGGGACGGTTCATTCACCCCTCCACTTT
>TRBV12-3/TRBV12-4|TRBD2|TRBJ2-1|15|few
CASTPSGKFVNEQFF
TGTGCCAGCACCCCGAGCGGGAAATTCGTCAATGAGCAGTTCTTC
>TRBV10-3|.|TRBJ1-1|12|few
CAISDFGGEAFF
TGTGCCATCAGTGATTTCGGGGGTGAAGCTTTCTTT
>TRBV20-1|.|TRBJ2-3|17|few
CSARLVGSGSSTDTQYF
TGCAGTGCTAGACTCGTCGGATCCGGGTCTAGCACAGATACGCAGTATTTT
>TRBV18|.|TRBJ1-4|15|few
CASSPPRPSNEKLFF
TGTGCCAGCTCCCCCCCGCGGCCCTCTAATGAAAAACTGTTTTTT
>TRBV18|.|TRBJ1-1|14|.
CASSPIGQNTEAFF
TGTGCCAGCTCACCAATCGGACAGAACACTGAAGCTTTCTTT
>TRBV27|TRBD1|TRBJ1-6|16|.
CASSFEGATSNSPLHF
TGTGCCAGCAGTTTCGAGGGGGCGACCTCTAATTCACCCCTCCACTTT
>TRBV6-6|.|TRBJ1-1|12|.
CASNHTPTEAFF
TGTGCCAGCAACCATACACCGACTGAAGCTTTCTTT
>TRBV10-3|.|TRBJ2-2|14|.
CAINEFRETGELFF
TGTGCCATCAATGAGTTCAGGGAAACCGGGGAGCTGTTTTTT
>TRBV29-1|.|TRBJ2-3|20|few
CSVKGAQTSPAWHSTDTQYF
TGCAGCGTGAAAGGGGCGCAGACGAGCCCTGCGTGGCATAGCACAGATACGCAGTATTTT
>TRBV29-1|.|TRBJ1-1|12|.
CSVVGTVPGAFF
TGCAGCGTTGTAGGGACCGTCCCGGGAGCTTTCTTT
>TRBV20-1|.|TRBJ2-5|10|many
CSAWLATQYF
TGCAGTGCCTGGTTGGCCACCCAGTACTTC
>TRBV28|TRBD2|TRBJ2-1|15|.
CASSLSSGVYNEQFF
TGTGCCAGCAGTTTATCTAGCGGGGTTTACAATGAGCAGTTCTTC
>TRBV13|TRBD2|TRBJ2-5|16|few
CASSSPAGGLGETQYF
TGTGCCAGCAGCTCCCCGGCGGGGGGGCTAGGAGAGACCCAGTACTTC
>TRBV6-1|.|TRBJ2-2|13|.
CASRTLAAGELFF
TGTGCCAGCAGGACTCTAGCAGCCGGGGAGCTGTTTTTT